A selection of T cell receptor beta chains follows, all from one sample in a study of CXCR3-negative and CXCR3-positive naive CD8 T cells. TCRdb reprocessed the 5' RACE reads, keeping one entry per CDR3 protein, no DNA. In all, the sample yields under 60,000 distinct CDR3 sequences. Sequenced input: naive CXCR3+ CD8+ T cells from blood. Receptors were obtained from a human donor in good health. Some clones in this sample may be carry-over from other donors' samples. CDR3s include the opening cysteine and the closing phenylalanine or tryptophan. Each record gives: CDR3 protein, J gene, V gene.

CASSYSVGGNTEAFF	TRBJ1-1	TRBV6-5
CASIIGGSNQPQHF	TRBJ1-5	TRBV28
CASSPLDTGELFF	TRBJ2-2	TRBV7-3
CASSKENRDRGPTGELFF	TRBJ2-2	TRBV21-1
CASSLWTGGTYNEQFF	TRBJ2-1	TRBV4-3
CSVGEGHWESGELFF	TRBJ2-2	TRBV29-1
CASSLIAGAYQETQYF	TRBJ2-5	TRBV7-9
CASSLGRNSYNEQFF	TRBJ2-1	TRBV27
CASGLGLHTGNEQYF	TRBJ2-7	TRBV12-5
CASSEGTDRVWDF	TRBJ2-7	TRBV2
CASSPPGPPNTGELFF	TRBJ2-2	TRBV7-9
CASSGRHSEDYGYTF	TRBJ1-2	TRBV9
CASRESLGETQYF	TRBJ2-5	TRBV7-6
CASSLLGLRTEAFF	TRBJ1-1	TRBV7-3
CASSSTQTPPPEQFF	TRBJ2-1	TRBV6-2/TRBV6-3
CASSYSLSGGLSDTQYF	TRBJ2-3	TRBV6-5
CSVGKGIQEKLFF	TRBJ1-4	TRBV29-1
CASSRGPVNQPQHF	TRBJ1-5	TRBV21-1
CASSSGGSSDTQYF	TRBJ2-3	TRBV25-1
CASSQERAGTEAFF	TRBJ1-1	TRBV4-3
CASSPGTGMNTEAFF	TRBJ1-1	TRBV10-1
CASSLQGNRDNEQFF	TRBJ2-1	TRBV19
CASSTRQEEETQYF	TRBJ2-5	TRBV7-8
CASRLRGTGAADTQYF	TRBJ2-3	TRBV11-3
CASSSTGLGGTEAFF	TRBJ1-1	TRBV7-9
CASSYSTSGEQETQYF	TRBJ2-5	TRBV6-5
CASSESPGGGYNSPLHF	TRBJ1-6	TRBV25-1
CASSFTGVPPYNEQFF	TRBJ2-1	TRBV27
CASSWGGDLSDEQYF	TRBJ2-7	TRBV5-1
CASSQVPGGQPQHF	TRBJ1-5	TRBV4-1
CATESGAAGDYLVQFF	TRBJ2-1	TRBV15
CSVDYGMGGNEQFF	TRBJ2-1	TRBV29-1
CASSGGWLNSPLHF	TRBJ1-6	TRBV12-3/TRBV12-4
CSARTGDNTGELFF	TRBJ2-2	TRBV20-1
CASSFGTSPDGYTF	TRBJ1-2	TRBV7-9
CASSFGWMNTEAFF	TRBJ1-1	TRBV7-9
CASSWVAGGTNNEQFF	TRBJ2-1	TRBV5-1
CASNGRGNQPQHF	TRBJ1-5	TRBV28
CASSYGDTEAFF	TRBJ1-1	TRBV6-5
CASSFRIQPQHF	TRBJ1-5	TRBV12-3/TRBV12-4